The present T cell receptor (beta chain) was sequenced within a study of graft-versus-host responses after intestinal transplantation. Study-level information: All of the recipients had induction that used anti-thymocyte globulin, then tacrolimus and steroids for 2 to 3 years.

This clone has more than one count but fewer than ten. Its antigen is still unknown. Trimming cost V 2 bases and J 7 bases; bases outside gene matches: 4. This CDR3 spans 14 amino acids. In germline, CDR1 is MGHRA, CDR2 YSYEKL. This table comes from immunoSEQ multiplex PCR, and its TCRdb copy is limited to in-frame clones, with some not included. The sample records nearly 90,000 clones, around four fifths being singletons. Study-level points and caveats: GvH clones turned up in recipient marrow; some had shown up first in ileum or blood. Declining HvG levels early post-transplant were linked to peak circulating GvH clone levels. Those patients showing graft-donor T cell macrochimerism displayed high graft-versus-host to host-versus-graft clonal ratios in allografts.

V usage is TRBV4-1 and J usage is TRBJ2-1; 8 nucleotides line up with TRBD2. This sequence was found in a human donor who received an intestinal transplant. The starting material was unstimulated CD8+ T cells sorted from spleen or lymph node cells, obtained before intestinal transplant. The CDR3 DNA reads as TGCGCCAGCAGCCAACTAGCGGGCGCGAATGAGCAGTTCTTC. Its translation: CASSQLAGANEQFF.